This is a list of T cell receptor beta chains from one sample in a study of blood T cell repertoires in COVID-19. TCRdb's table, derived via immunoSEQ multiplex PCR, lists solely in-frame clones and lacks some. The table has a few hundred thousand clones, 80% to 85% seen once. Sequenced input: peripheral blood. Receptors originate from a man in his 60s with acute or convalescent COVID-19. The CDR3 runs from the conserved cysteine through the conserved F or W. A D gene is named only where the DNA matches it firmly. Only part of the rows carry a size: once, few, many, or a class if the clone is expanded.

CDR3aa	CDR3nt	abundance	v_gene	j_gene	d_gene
CASSPPGDRPQETQYF	TGTGCCAGCTCACCCCCGGGGGACCGCCCTCAAGAGACCCAGTACTTC	NA	TRBV18	TRBJ2-5	NA
CASSIGSSGNTIYF	TGTGCCAGTAGTATTGGGAGCTCTGGAAACACCATATATTTT	once	TRBV19	TRBJ1-3	NA
CASRWDRFGYGYTF	TGTGCCAGCAGATGGGACAGGTTTGGCTATGGCTACACCTTC	NA	TRBV6-5	TRBJ1-2	TRBD1
CASSLAGGVGTEAFF	TGCGCCAGCAGCTTGGCGGGGGGCGTGGGCACTGAAGCTTTCTTT	NA	TRBV5-1	TRBJ1-1	NA
CASSQYIGQGFYNEQFF	TGCGCCAGCAGCCAGTATATCGGACAGGGTTTCTACAATGAGCAGTTCTTC	NA	TRBV5-1	TRBJ2-1	TRBD1
CASSQRLAGIQETQYF	TGTGCCAGCAGCCAAAGACTAGCGGGGATCCAAGAGACCCAGTACTTC	NA	TRBV13	TRBJ2-5	TRBD2
CASRTGVREQYF	TGTGCCAGCAGGACAGGGGTTCGGGAGCAGTACTTC	NA	TRBV6-5	TRBJ2-7	TRBD1
CATSKSGTTDTQYF	TGTGCCACCAGCAAAAGCGGGACCACAGATACGCAGTATTTT	NA	TRBV15	TRBJ2-3	TRBD2
CASSPGRPGHTGANVLTF	TGTGCCAGCTCACCAGGGAGGCCGGGCCATACTGGGGCCAACGTCCTGACTTTC	NA	TRBV18	TRBJ2-6	NA
CASSLDHRAGGAGNQPQHF	TGTGCCAGCAGCTTAGACCACCGGGCAGGGGGCGCGGGCAATCAGCCCCAGCATTTT	NA	TRBV7-8	TRBJ1-5	TRBD1
CASSLLSGNTIYF	TGTGCCAGCAGTCTCCTTTCTGGAAACACCATATATTTT	once	TRBV6-5	TRBJ1-3	NA
CATATGTGGPYEQYF	TGTGCCACCGCTACCGGGACGGGGGGCCCCTACGAGCAGTACTTC	once	TRBV19	TRBJ2-7	NA
CASSLAPGGQGIGYTF	TGTGCCAGCAGCTTAGCCCCCGGGGGGCAGGGTATAGGCTACACCTTC	NA	TRBV7-8	TRBJ1-2	NA
CASSMGLAGYEQYF	TGTGCCAGTAGTATGGGACTAGCGGGATACGAGCAGTACTTC	NA	TRBV19	TRBJ2-7	TRBD2
CAWSVSGTWLYEQYF	TGTGCCTGGAGTGTATCAGGGACATGGCTCTACGAGCAGTACTTC	NA	TRBV30	TRBJ2-7	NA
CASSQGGETAAAQYF	TGTGCCAGCAGCCAAGGAGGAGAGACAGCAGCTGCCCAGTACTTC	NA	TRBV3-1/TRBV3-2	TRBJ2-5	NA
CASSLGWTGGVSPLHF	TGTGCCAGCAGCTTGGGTTGGACAGGGGGCGTCTCACCCCTCCACTTT	NA	TRBV5-6	TRBJ1-6	TRBD1
CSGRTGGYGYTF	TGCAGCGGCCGGACAGGGGGCTATGGCTACACCTTC	NA	TRBV29-1	TRBJ1-2	TRBD1
CASNPLSSYEQYF	TGTGCCAGTAATCCCCTGAGCTCCTACGAGCAGTACTTC	once	TRBV28	TRBJ2-7	NA
CAIRASGFRNYGYTF	TGTGCCATCAGGGCTTCAGGATTCCGGAACTATGGCTACACCTTC	NA	TRBV10-3	TRBJ1-2	NA
CASSYGTSGRANEQYF	TGTGCCAGCAGCTACGGGACTAGCGGGAGGGCCAACGAGCAGTACTTC	once	TRBV7-8	TRBJ2-7	TRBD2
CASSLDWTEYTEAFF	TGTGCCAGCAGCTTAGACTGGACAGAGTACACTGAAGCTTTCTTT	NA	TRBV7-2	TRBJ1-1	NA
CASSLGLAGGGYEQYF	TGTGCCAGCAGCTTGGGCCTAGCGGGGGGAGGGTACGAGCAGTACTTC	NA	TRBV5-5	TRBJ2-7	TRBD2
CSVGTSGNNEQFF	TGCAGCGTTGGGACTAGCGGAAACAATGAGCAGTTCTTC	NA	TRBV29-1	TRBJ2-1	TRBD2
CASSKIPPQEPVNRTTNEKLFF	TGTGCCAGCAGCAAAATCCCGCCCCAAGAGCCGGTTAACAGGACAACTAATGAAAAACTGTTTTTT	NA	TRBV21-1	TRBJ1-4	NA
CASSQDGTAYSNQPQHF	TGCGCCAGCAGCCAAGACGGGACAGCTTATAGCAATCAGCCCCAGCATTTT	NA	TRBV4-1	TRBJ1-5	TRBD1
CSAGGSYEQYF	TGCAGCGCCGGGGGAAGCTACGAGCAGTACTTC	NA	TRBV29-1	TRBJ2-7	NA
CASSPLSRGGTDTQYF	TGTGCCAGCTCACCATTATCCAGGGGCGGCACAGATACGCAGTATTTT	NA	TRBV18	TRBJ2-3	NA
CASSFPGQRNTEAFF	TGTGCCAGCAGCTTTCCGGGACAGAGGAACACTGAAGCTTTCTTT	NA	TRBV7-2	TRBJ1-1	TRBD1
CASSLLAGGRSEQFF	TGTGCCAGCAGCCTCTTAGCGGGGGGGCGTAGTGAGCAGTTCTTC	NA	TRBV11-2	TRBJ2-1	TRBD2
CASKGEGTGRYGYTF	TGTGCCAGTAAAGGTGAAGGGACAGGGAGGTATGGCTACACCTTC	NA	TRBV19	TRBJ1-2	TRBD1
CASSLASWRNTIYF	TGTGCCAGCAGCTTAGCGTCTTGGAGGAACACCATATATTTT	NA	TRBV11-2	TRBJ1-3	NA
CASSELSSRDRFQDYGYTF	TGTGCCAGCAGTGAATTGAGTTCCCGGGACAGGTTCCAAGACTATGGCTACACCTTC	NA	TRBV2	TRBJ1-2	TRBD1
CASSRTSGRGGFTDTQYF	TGTGCCAGCAGCCGGACTAGCGGGAGAGGGGGCTTCACAGATACGCAGTATTTT	NA	TRBV3-1/TRBV3-2	TRBJ2-3	TRBD2
CASSFLFHSPLHF	TGTGCCAGCAGTTTTCTCTTCCATTCACCCCTCCACTTT	NA	TRBV12-3/TRBV12-4	TRBJ1-6	NA
CASGQRTDTQYF	TGTGCCAGCGGACAGCGCACAGATACGCAGTATTTT	NA	TRBV7-6	TRBJ2-3	NA
CASKAGTGENEQFF	TGTGCCAGCAAAGCCGGGACAGGGGAGAATGAGCAGTTCTTC	NA	TRBV2	TRBJ2-1	TRBD1
CASRRRAGRAFNSPLHF	TGTGCCAGCAGGAGGAGGGCGGGGAGGGCCTTTAATTCACCCCTCCACTTT	NA	TRBV5-6	TRBJ1-6	NA
CASSSGQGRVYEQYF	TGTGCCAGCAGTTCTGGACAGGGCCGAGTGTACGAGCAGTACTTC	NA	TRBV28	TRBJ2-7	TRBD1
CASSLRRRGLRREGYNEQFF	TGTGCCAGCAGTTTAAGGCGTCGGGGTCTAAGGCGGGAGGGTTACAATGAGCAGTTCTTC	NA	TRBV27	TRBJ2-1	TRBD2
CATSRSGSGWEQYF	TGTGCCACCAGCAGGAGCGGGAGCGGGTGGGAGCAGTACTTC	NA	TRBV15	TRBJ2-7	TRBD2
CASSYSMGQGAVF	TGTGCCAGCAGTTACTCGATGGGACAGGGGGCCGTTTTT	NA	TRBV6-5	TRBJ1-1	TRBD1
CASSPRGLTSGSHEQYF	TGTGCCAGCAGCCCTAGAGGCCTTACTAGCGGGAGTCACGAGCAGTACTTC	NA	TRBV7-9	TRBJ2-7	TRBD2
CAWNRGEGVPLHF	TGTGCCTGGAACAGGGGAGAAGGAGTACCCCTCCACTTT	NA	TRBV30	TRBJ1-6	TRBD1
CASSLEGLGYNEQFF	TGTGCCAGCAGCTTGGAGGGACTTGGCTACAATGAGCAGTTCTTC	NA	TRBV5-6	TRBJ2-1	NA
CASSAGGPEAFF	TGCGCCAGCAGCGCTGGCGGCCCTGAAGCTTTCTTT	NA	TRBV5-1	TRBJ1-1	NA
CASKPSSGANVLTF	TGTGCCAGCAAGCCAAGCTCTGGGGCCAACGTCCTGACTTTC	NA	TRBV2	TRBJ2-6	NA
CASSSGRGQTWGSPLHF	TGTGCCAGCAGCTCAGGTCGTGGACAGACCTGGGGTTCACCCCTCCACTTT	NA	TRBV7-9	TRBJ1-6	NA
CASSSRGSAYEQYF	TGTGCCAGCAGCTCCAGGGGTTCCGCCTACGAGCAGTACTTC	NA	TRBV5-5	TRBJ2-7	NA
CASSPGGAGTFF	TGTGCCAGCAGCCCCGGGGGGGCGGGGACTTTCTTT	NA	TRBV11-2	TRBJ1-1	NA
CASMDRSSGNTIYF	TGTGCCAGCATGGACAGAAGCTCTGGAAACACCATATATTTT	NA	TRBV2	TRBJ1-3	NA
CASSYSRGPSGNTIYF	TGTGCCAGCAGTTACTCAAGGGGTCCCTCTGGAAACACCATATATTTT	NA	TRBV6-5	TRBJ1-3	NA